These 13 T cell receptor beta chains came from one sample sequenced in a study of blood T cell repertoires in COVID-19. Measured with immunoSEQ multiplex PCR; TCRdb has only the in-frame clones, and not every one. Here the sample spans approximately 180,000 clones, over 75% being singletons. Sample: peripheral blood. These receptors were taken from a man in his 60s with acute or convalescent COVID-19.

The chain is built from TRBV27 and TRBJ2-3; TRBD2 aligns across 7 bases. CDR3 size: 15 residues. Unmatched junction bases numbered 9, after V lost 5 bases and J lost 4 bases. Looked up from germline, CDR1 is MNHEY and CDR2 is SMNVEV (reference sequence). CDR3 region: CASSPLSREADTQYF. The CDR3 nucleotides read TGTGCCAGCAGTCCCCTTTCTCGGGAGGCAGATACGCAGTATTTT.

V is TRBV28 and J is TRBJ1-5, with 10 positions matching TRBD1. The V and J ends lost 4 bases and 6 bases, in that order; junction bases with no gene match: 3. Germline CDR1 and CDR2: MDHEN and SYDVKM. This CDR3 is 14 amino acids long. The CDR3 DNA follows: TGTGCCAGCAGTTCTCGGACAGGGGGTCAGCCCCAGCATTTT. Amino acids: CASSSRTGGQPQHF.

The chain is built from TRBV9 and TRBJ2-5; 7 bases are a match to TRBD2. J lost 5 bases, V lost 0 bases, and 10 bases had no gene match. CDR3 size: 16 residues. CDR1 and CDR2 from the germline V gene are SGDLS and YYNGEE. The CDR3 loop reads CASSVEGGRSRETQYF. CDR3 nucleotides: TGTGCCAGCAGCGTAGAGGGCGGGAGAAGTAGGGAGACCCAGTACTTC.

This clone is a singleton in its sample. The chain joins TRBV3-1 (or the pseudogene TRBV3-2) to TRBJ2-2; tentatively, D is TRBD2 (5 bases). Between the trimmed V and J ends, which lost 7 bases and 7 bases, there was a span of 10 bases. CDR1 is LGHDT and CDR2 is YNNKEL in the germline V gene (reference sequence). The CDR3 extends over 12 amino acids. The CDR3 here is CASTPGIGELFF. The CDR3 nucleotides read TGTGCCAGCACCCCCGGGATCGGGGAGCTGTTTTTT.

V and J are TRBV7-9 and TRBJ2-1; the D gene is possibly TRBD1 (5 bases). This CDR3 is 16 amino acids long. Trimming took off 5 bases at V and 3 bases at J, with 17 bases between the two ends. Germline V gene data show CDR1 as SEHNR and CDR2 as FQNEAQ (reference sequence). The CDR3, as DNA: TGTGCCAGCAGCCCTACAAGGGGCAGGGTCTACAATGAGCAGTTCTTC. Translation: CASSPTRGRVYNEQFF. Together with reference TRBV7-9 and TRBJ2-1, the CDR3 gives the full variable domain: DTGVSQNPRHKITKRGQNVTFRCDPISEHNRLYWYRQTLGQGPEFLTYFQNEAQLEKSRLLSDRFSAERPKGSFSTLEIQRTEQGDSAMYLCASSPTRGRVYNEQFFGPGTRLTVL.

The chain has TRBV3-1 (or the pseudogene TRBV3-2) and TRBJ2-7; unclear D gene. The CDR3 contains 16 residues. Germline assignment: CDR1 LGHDT and CDR2 YNNKEL (reference sequence). The V and J ends lost 0 bases and 6 bases respectively, with 18 bases between them. The CDR3 loop reads CASSQDLRVSPREQYF. The CDR3 DNA sequence: TGTGCCAGCAGCCAAGATCTGCGTGTAAGTCCCCGCGAGCAGTACTTC.

The V and J genes are TRBV6-5 and TRBJ1-2; TRBD1 agrees at 7 bases. V was clipped by 4 bases and J by 4 bases; unmatched bases: 9. Germline V lookup: CDR1 MNHEY, CDR2 SVGAGI. This CDR3 contains 15 residues. DNA for the CDR3: TGTGCCAGCAGTTTCTTGGGACAGACCGTCTATGGCTACACCTTC. This sequence encodes CASSFLGQTVYGYTF.

The chain uses TRBV7-8 and TRBJ2-3; unclear D gene. V lost 5 bases to trimming and J lost 0 bases, with 12 bases between them. Germline loops: CDR1 SGHVS, CDR2 FQNEAQ. The CDR3 length is 15 residues. This chain's CDR3 is CASSPRARSTDTQYF. In DNA, the CDR3 is TGTGCCAGCAGCCCCCGCGCCCGTAGCACAGATACGCAGTATTTT.

This sequence joins TRBV9 and TRBJ2-7; 9 bases are shared with TRBD2. J gave up 7 bases and V 0 bases, and 8 bases lay outside the gene matches. The germline V gene encodes CDR1 SGDLS and CDR2 YYNGEE. This CDR3 contains 15 residues. The CDR3 DNA reads TGTGCCAGCAGCGTAGGTCTAGCGGGATTTCTGGAGCAGTACTTC. Its translation is CASSVGLAGFLEQYF.

The J gene is TRBJ2-7, the V gene TRBV7-2; 10 positions match TRBD2. Losses at the gene ends were 4 bases for V and 4 bases for J; bases not matched to a gene: 7. Germline V gene sequence: CDR1 SGHTA, CDR2 FQGNSA. CDR3 size: 15 residues. The CDR3 protein is CASSSIAGGLYEQYF. CDR3 bases: TGTGCCAGCAGCTCCATAGCGGGAGGCCTGTACGAGCAGTACTTC.

The chain combines TRBV29-1 with TRBJ1-4; D not resolved. Germline CDR1 and CDR2: SQVTM and ANQGSEA. The V and J ends lost 4 bases and 3 bases respectively, with 3 bases between them. This CDR3 is 11 amino acids long. CDR3 DNA: TGCAGCGTTGTAGCTAATGAAAAACTGTTTTTT. This gives the protein CSVVANEKLFF.

V is TRBV7-3 and J is TRBJ2-1, with 7 bases identical to TRBD2. This CDR3 contains 14 residues. J gave up 4 bases and V 3 bases, and 3 bases lay outside the gene matches. Looked up from germline, CDR1 is SGHTA and CDR2 is FQGTGA. In DNA form, the CDR3 reads TGTGCCAGCAGCTTGGGGCGGGGGTACAATGAGCAGTTCTTC. As protein: CASSLGRGYNEQFF.

This clone was seen just once. The chain has TRBV19 and TRBJ2-2; TRBD2 matches 8 bases. The CDR3 extends over 16 amino acids. Trimming removed 3 bases from V and 4 bases from J; junction bases left unmatched: 7. Per germline, CDR1 LNHDA and CDR2 SQIVND (reference sequence). For the CDR3, the DNA is TGTGCCAGTAGTATTGGAGCGGGAGTGCGCACCGGGGAGCTGTTTTTT. This codes for CASSIGAGVRTGELFF.